The 10 T cell receptor beta chains below were found in one sample sequenced in a study of shared clonotypes between healthy human individuals. Only in-frame clones appear in the TCRdb table, and some are missing; sequencing was by immunoSEQ multiplex PCR. The repertoire has some 1,100,000 clones, about 84% of them found once; the top ten carry 0.5% to 0.6%. The sample taken for sequencing was memory CD4+ T cells from PBMCs. Subset given: CD45RA-negative fraction. The receptors originated from a man younger than 35 in good health. Some clones in this sample may be carry-over from other donors' samples.

The chain is built from TRBV5-1 and TRBJ2-2; tentatively, D is TRBD2 (6 bases). The germline gives CDR1 SGHRS, CDR2 YFSETQ. Trimming took off 4 bases at V and 7 bases at J, with 11 bases between the two ends. The CDR3 is 13 residues long. CDR3 sequence reads: CASSLTGDGELFF. The CDR3 DNA is TGCGCCAGCAGCCTGACGGGGGACGGGGAGCTGTTTTTT.

The V gene is TRBV7-9, the J gene TRBJ2-3, with a weak D call TRBD2 (5 bases). The CDR3 runs to 14 residues. Per the germline V gene, CDR1 is SEHNR and CDR2 is FQNEAQ (reference sequence). V was trimmed by 5 bases and J by 0 bases, leaving 9 bases between them. The CDR3: CASSPTGSTDTQYF. The CDR3 bases are TGTGCCAGCAGCCCCACGGGGAGCACAGATACGCAGTATTTT.

The chain couples TRBV27 to TRBJ1-1; TRBD1 matches 7 bases. The CDR3 runs to 18 residues. Germline CDR1 MNHEY, CDR2 SMNVEV (reference sequence). V dropped 6 bases and J dropped 5; count of bases not matched to a gene: 21. In DNA, the CDR3 is TGTGCCAGCAGGATACGCAGGACAGGCGGCGGTCTTTCGACTGAAGCTTTCTTT. Translation: CASRIRRTGGGLSTEAFF.

The chain joins TRBV7-2 to TRBJ2-5; D is possibly TRBD1 or TRBD2 (5 bases each). The CDR3 has 13 residues. The germline V gene encodes CDR1 SGHTA and CDR2 FQGNSA. V shed 4 bases and J shed 1 base, with 7 bases lying between them. As DNA, the CDR3 is TGTGCCAGCAGCTCGGGACGCCAAGAGACCCAGTACTTC. Translated, it gives CASSSGRQETQYF.

V is TRBV7-2 and J is TRBJ1-1; D is unclear. This CDR3 has 14 residues. The V and J ends lost 2 bases and 2 bases respectively, with 9 bases between them. The germline V gene encodes CDR1 SGHTA and CDR2 FQGNSA. The CDR3 sequence is CASSLFRSNTEAFF. The DNA for the CDR3 is TGTGCCAGCAGCTTATTTCGCAGCAACACTGAAGCTTTCTTT.

The gene calls are TRBV5-6 and TRBJ2-5, with a weak D call TRBD1 (6 bases). The J call may be faulty, since TRBJ2-7 better matches the DNA end. Germline-derived CDR1 and CDR2 are SGHDT and YYEEEE. This CDR3 contains 13 residues. The CDR3 DNA reads TGTGCCAGCAGCGCACCGGACAGCTACGAGCAGTACTTC. Its translation is CASSAPDSYEQYF.

In nucleotides, the CDR3 is TGTGCCACCTCACCAGGACAGGGAAGGTACAATGAGCAGTTCTTC. Residues: CATSPGQGRYNEQFF. The chain joins TRBV7-8 to TRBJ2-1; TRBD1 aligns across 8 bases. V shed 10 bases, J shed 4 bases, and the junction held 12 bases outside the gene matches. The CDR3 sequence is 15 residues long. Germline CDR1 reads SGHVS; CDR2 reads FQNEAQ.

The J gene is TRBJ2-2, the V gene TRBV5-1; TRBD2 matches 7 bases. The CDR3 runs 16 residues. V lost 0 bases and J lost 1; bases outside the gene matches: 3. CDR1 and CDR2 (germline): SGHRS, YFSETQ. CDR3 protein: CASSLVLAENTGELFF. CDR3 DNA sequence: TGCGCCAGCAGCTTGGTCCTAGCGGAGAACACCGGGGAGCTGTTTTTT. The full variable domain, its missing parts supplied by reference TRBV5-1 and TRBJ2-2, is KAGVTQTPRYLIKTRGQQVTLSCSPISGHRSVSWYQQTPGQGLQFLFEYFSETQRNKGNFPGRFSGRQFSNSRSEMNVSTLELGDSALYLCASSLVLAENTGELFFGEGSRLTVL.

The V and J genes are TRBV5-1 and TRBJ2-7; 7 bases are a match to TRBD2. With 3 bases clipped from V and 7 bases from J, the junction kept 19 bases outside the gene matches. The CDR3 runs 17 residues. The germline V gene has CDR1 SGHRS and CDR2 YFSETQ. CDR3 sequence (DNA): TGCGCCAGCAGCTCGTCCCCTTTAGCAGGAGGGGAGGGGGAGCAGTACTTC. Translation gives CASSSSPLAGGEGEQYF.

This CDR3 is CASSLTGYTQYF. CDR3 bases: TGTGCCAGCAGTTTAACGGGATATACGCAGTATTTT. The chain couples TRBV27 to TRBJ2-3, with D perhaps matching TRBD2 (5 bases). V was trimmed by 2 bases and J by 7 bases, leaving 7 bases between them. CDR1 and CDR2 (germline): MNHEY, SMNVEV (reference sequence). The CDR3 has 12 amino acids.